Following are 26 T cell receptor beta chains from one sample sequenced in a study of T cell repertoires in cytomegalovirus infection. From the reads, TCRdb called clonotypes with MiXCR, one entry per CDR3 protein. The sample has approximately 590,000 distinct CDR3 sequences; just under 40% are singletons. Which antigens these TCRs recognize remains unknown. Sample: cultured PBMCs, taken from culture after CMV antigen stimulation. Receptors were obtained from a human donor in good health (CMV status not recorded). Some clones in this sample may be carry-over from other donors' samples.

V usage is TRBV27 and J usage is TRBJ1-1, with TRBD1 as a possible D gene (6 bases). V dropped 1 base and J dropped 4 bases, with 13 bases sitting between them. Germline loops: CDR1 MNHEY, CDR2 SMNVEV (reference sequence). The CDR3 covers 15 residues. The CDR3 here is CASSLFGTTSTEAFF. In DNA, the CDR3 is TGTGCCAGCAGTTTATTTGGGACAACGTCCACTGAAGCTTTCTTT.

The V call is TRBV4-2, the J call TRBJ2-4; D is perhaps TRBD2 (6 bases). This CDR3 has 16 amino acids. Trimming removed 2 bases at V and 2 bases at J, with 13 bases between. From germline, CDR1 is LGHNA and CDR2 YNFKEQ. The DNA for the CDR3 is TGTGCCAGCAGCCAATGGGATGGCGGGACCAAAAACATTCAGTACTTC. Protein: CASSQWDGGTKNIQYF.

This clonotype showed up just a few times. The chain employs TRBV7-2 and TRBJ2-4; D unclear. The ends were cut back, 1 base at V and 13 bases at J, with 14 bases in the middle. The CDR3 sequence is 13 residues long. Germline V lookup: CDR1 SGHTA, CDR2 FQGNSA. CDR3 protein: CASSLGSPGKQYF. CDR3 DNA sequence: TGTGCCAGCAGCTTAGGGAGTCCGGGCAAACAGTACTTC.

This clonotype was counted ten times or more. The J gene is TRBJ2-3, the V gene TRBV7-2; D is unresolved. Germline CDR1 SGHTA, CDR2 FQGNSA. The CDR3 consists of 14 residues. Trimming took 3 bases from V and 0 from J, leaving 7 bases between them. The CDR3 region has the DNA TGTGCCAGCAGCTTGCAGGCTAGCACAGATACGCAGTATTTT. Residues: CASSLQASTDTQYF.

V usage is TRBV14 and J usage is TRBJ2-2, with TRBD1 as a possible D gene (5 bases). Germline V gene lookup returns CDR1 SGHDN and CDR2 FVKESK. V gave up 5 bases and J gave up 6 bases, with 19 bases separating them. The length of the CDR3 is 16 residues. The CDR3 nucleotides read TGTGCCAGCAGCTCTTATCAGGGCGATGGCCCCGGGGAGCTGTTTTTT. Translation: CASSSYQGDGPGELFF.

This clonotype was detected a few times. The J gene is TRBJ1-1, the V gene TRBV7-2, with D possibly matching TRBD1 (5 bases). Looked up from germline, CDR1 is SGHTA and CDR2 is FQGNSA. The CDR3 has 13 residues. Trimming pared 5 bases from V and 7 bases from J, leaving 14 bases between. The CDR3 nucleotides are TGTGCCAGCAGCGCCACCTGGGGCGGTGAAGCTTTCTTT. Protein sequence: CASSATWGGEAFF.

J is TRBJ2-1 and V is TRBV11-1; D is ambiguous. V gave up 2 bases and J gave up 4 bases, with 6 bases separating them. Per germline, CDR1 SGHAT and CDR2 FQDESV (reference sequence). CDR3 size: 13 residues. The chain's CDR3 is CASSLSWYNEQFF. The CDR3 nucleotides read TGTGCCAGCAGCTTATCTTGGTACAATGAGCAGTTCTTC.

J is TRBJ2-1 and V is TRBV7-2, with D perhaps matching TRBD1 or TRBD2 (5 bases each). Germline CDR1 is SGHTA and CDR2 is FQGNSA. The CDR3 runs to 15 residues. V was cut by 2 bases and J by 7 bases, with 15 bases left in between. The CDR3 coding sequence is TGTGCCAGCAGCTTACGGGGACGGAGCGATAATGAGCAGTTCTTC. Its translation is CASSLRGRSDNEQFF.

This clonotype was picked up a small number of times. This sequence joins TRBV19 and TRBJ1-1; maybe TRBD1 (5 bases). This CDR3 spans 15 amino acids. Trimming stripped 4 bases from V and 1 base from J, with 13 bases between. The germline V gene encodes CDR1 LNHDA and CDR2 SQIVND (reference sequence). The CDR3 region has the DNA TGTGCCAGTAGTAAAAAAGTCGGGGGGAACACTGAAGCTTTCTTT. It encodes CASSKKVGGNTEAFF.

This clonotype was detected once. The chain joins TRBV6-5 to TRBJ1-2, with 7 bases matching TRBD1. Germline V CDR1 and CDR2: MNHEY, SVGAGI. The ends lost 6 bases at V and 1 base at J; junction bases unmatched: 11. The CDR3 runs 16 residues. The CDR3 reads CASSNFDRDFNYGYTF. CDR3 DNA: TGTGCCAGCAGCAATTTTGACAGGGATTTTAACTATGGCTACACCTTC.

The rearrangement links TRBV4-1 to TRBJ2-1; 8 bases map to TRBD2. With 2 bases clipped from V and 0 bases from J, the junction kept 3 bases outside the gene matches. The CDR3 loop spans 16 amino acids. Germline loops: CDR1 MGHRA, CDR2 YSYEKL. This CDR3 is CASSQIAGRSYNEQFF. In DNA, the CDR3 is TGCGCCAGCAGCCAAATAGCGGGGCGCTCCTACAATGAGCAGTTCTTC.

The chain carries TRBV4-1 and TRBJ1-6; possible D gene TRBD1, 5 bases. Germline CDR1 MGHRA, CDR2 YSYEKL. With 0 bases removed from V and 7 bases from J, the gap between germline ends came to 13 bases. This CDR3 is 16 amino acids long. CDR3 sequence reads: CASSQEFQGWNSPLHF. The CDR3 bases are TGCGCCAGCAGCCAAGAATTTCAGGGCTGGAATTCACCCCTCCACTTT.

The chain couples TRBV14 to TRBJ2-2; TRBD1 aligns across 7 bases. Germline CDR1 reads SGHDN; CDR2 reads FVKESK. V was pared by 3 bases and J by 2 bases, with 3 bases of the junction left unmatched. The CDR3 contains 15 residues. The CDR3 nucleotides are TGTGCCAGCAGCCAGGGACAGTATAACACCGGGGAGCTGTTTTTT. Residues: CASSQGQYNTGELFF.

This sequence joins TRBV27 and TRBJ2-1, with 7 positions matching TRBD2. V lost 5 bases, J lost 6 bases, and 10 bases stayed unmatched. This CDR3 spans 15 amino acids. Germline-derived CDR1 and CDR2 are MNHEY and SMNVEV (reference sequence). The CDR3 loop reads CASSQAGTNLNEQFF. The CDR3 DNA sequence: TGTGCCAGCAGTCAGGCCGGGACTAACCTCAATGAGCAGTTCTTC.

The chain couples TRBV7-8 to TRBJ1-5; D is undetermined. Germline V gene data show CDR1 as SGHVS and CDR2 as FQNEAQ. Deletions cut 5 bases from V and 0 bases from J, with 11 bases between. The CDR3 spans 15 residues. CDR3 nucleotide sequence: TGTGCCAGCAGCCCAGGAAGGGTTAGCAATCAGCCCCAGCATTTT. Encoded protein: CASSPGRVSNQPQHF.

The chain uses TRBV9 and TRBJ1-3, with D possibly matching TRBD1 (5 bases). CDR3 length equals 15 residues. V was trimmed by 7 bases and J by 9 bases, leaving 23 bases between them. In germline, CDR1 is SGDLS, CDR2 YYNGEE. CDR3 sequence: CASASRAGRRGTIYF. In DNA form, the CDR3 reads TGTGCCAGCGCTTCCCGGGCGGGACGCCGTGGCACCATATATTTT.

The chain recombines TRBV6-1 with TRBJ2-3; 16 bases fit TRBD2. The ends lost 8 bases at V and 10 bases at J; junction bases unmatched: 6. This CDR3 comprises 14 residues. Germline V gives CDR1 MNHNS, CDR2 SASEGT. DNA of the CDR3: TGTGCCAGCTTGGGACTAGCGGGGGGGCTACCGCAGTATTTT. Protein sequence: CASLGLAGGLPQYF.

The chain couples TRBV6-5 to TRBJ2-7; weak D call: TRBD2 (6 bases). CDR3 size: 14 residues. V shed 2 bases and J shed 6 bases, with 14 bases lying between them. Germline values: CDR1 MNHEY, CDR2 SVGAGI. As DNA, the CDR3 is TGTGCCAGCAGTTACGGTCGGGCGGGAATCGAGCAGTACTTC. Translation: CASSYGRAGIEQYF.

The J gene is TRBJ2-7, the V gene TRBV4-2, with a possible D match to TRBD2 (5 bases). Between the trimmed V and J ends, which lost 4 bases and 1 base, there was a span of 11 bases. The CDR3 loop spans 14 amino acids. Looked up from germline, CDR1 is LGHNA and CDR2 is YNFKEQ. In DNA, the CDR3 is TGTGCCAGCAGCCTCGGACTGGAGTCCTACGAGCAGTACTTC. Residues: CASSLGLESYEQYF.

The V and J genes are TRBV4-1 and TRBJ2-5; the match to TRBD1 covers 10 bases. CDR1 and CDR2 from the germline V gene are MGHRA and YSYEKL. This CDR3 is 19 amino acids long. The trim removed 2 bases at V and 5 bases at J, leaving 17 bases unmatched. CDR3 amino acids: CASSQRPPGTGDPSETQYF. In DNA, the CDR3 is TGCGCCAGCAGCCAACGGCCCCCCGGGACAGGGGACCCTAGCGAGACCCAGTACTTC.

The V gene is TRBV7-2, the J gene TRBJ1-6, with a possible D match to TRBD1 (5 bases). CDR1 and CDR2 (germline): SGHTA, FQGNSA. V was trimmed by 2 bases and J by 8 bases, leaving 19 bases between them. The CDR3 length is 17 residues. For the CDR3, the DNA is TGTGCCAGCAGCTTATACCCAGGACATTCTGCGGATTCACCCCTCCACTTT. It codes for CASSLYPGHSADSPLHF. Filled out from reference TRBV7-2 and TRBJ1-6, the complete variable domain reads GAGVSQSPSNKVTEKGKDVELRCDPISGHTALYWYRQSLGQGLEFLIYFQGNSAPDKSGLPSDRFSAERTGGSVSTLTIQRTQQEDSAVYLCASSLYPGHSADSPLHFGNGTRLTVT.

V is TRBV2 and J is TRBJ1-5, with 8 bases identical to TRBD1. This CDR3 has 13 residues. V shed 8 bases, J shed 0 bases, and the junction held 0 bases outside the gene matches. Germline values: CDR1 SNHLY, CDR2 FYNNEI. The CDR3 nucleotides are TGTGCCAGCGGACAGGGTAGCAATCAGCCCCAGCATTTT. Residues: CASGQGSNQPQHF. Supplemented by reference TRBV2 and TRBJ1-5, the full variable domain reads EPEVTQTPSHQVTQMGQEVILRCVPISNHLYFYWYRQILGQKVEFLVSFYNNEISEKSEIFDDQFSVERPDGSNFTLKIRSTKLEDSAMYFCASGQGSNQPQHFGDGTRLSIL.

The rearrangement uses TRBV7-8 and TRBJ2-3; D may be TRBD2 (6 bases). Germline V CDR1 and CDR2: SGHVS, FQNEAQ. This CDR3 region has 14 residues. Trimming took 3 bases from V and 2 from J, leaving 9 bases between them. CDR3 DNA: TGTGCCAGCAGCTTCGGGCGGGACACAGATACGCAGTATTTT. Amino acid sequence: CASSFGRDTDTQYF.

This chain links TRBV7-9 with TRBJ2-5; TRBD1 matches at 8 bases. This CDR3 contains 19 residues. Looked up from germline, CDR1 is SEHNR and CDR2 is FQNEAQ (reference sequence). V lost 3 bases to trimming and J lost 4 bases; unmatched junction nucleotides: 19. The DNA for the CDR3 is TGTGCCAGCAGCTTTACAGGGGGATGGTGGGCTAGACTATCAGAGACCCAGTACTTC. This encodes CASSFTGGWWARLSETQYF.

The rearrangement links TRBV20-1 to TRBJ2-7, with TRBD1 matching 8 bases. Trimming at V came to 6 bases and at J to 5 bases, leaving 9 bases not matched to a gene. CDR1 DFQATT and CDR2 SNEGSKA come from the germline V gene (reference sequence). This CDR3 contains 13 residues. The CDR3 region is CSARTGWNDEQYF. Here the CDR3 DNA reads TGCAGTGCCAGGACAGGGTGGAACGACGAGCAGTACTTC.

The V call is TRBV27, the J call TRBJ2-5; 8 nucleotides align to TRBD2. The CDR3 runs to 14 residues. The germline V gene has CDR1 MNHEY and CDR2 SMNVEV (reference sequence). With V trimmed by 5 bases and J by 4 bases, 6 bases remained unmatched. The CDR3 reads CASSPGTSRETQYF. The CDR3 bases are TGTGCCAGCAGTCCTGGGACTAGTCGAGAGACCCAGTACTTC.